Listed here are 8 T cell receptor beta chains from one sample, sequenced in a study of T cell responses to AZD1222 COVID-19 vaccine (dated by TCRdb to the early 2020s). In light of the paper, this sample's time point label describes: about 28 days (+/-7) after the second vaccine dose. The library was prepared using the immunoSEQ multiplex PCR assay. This is the immuneACCESS table as TCRdb keeps it, with only in-frame sequences that have V and J called. A part of the clones is gone; compared with another copy, unresolved V genes explain less than half, and the rest is unexplained. This sample lists some 86,000 clones; approximately 90% were detected once. The biggest ten clones account for about 5% of the sample. This sample comprised peripheral blood, obtained 28 days after the second AZD1222 dose. The source is an adult who received the AZD1222 COVID-19 vaccine.

The chain couples TRBV21-1 to TRBJ2-1. TRBV21-1 is a pseudogene locus. The CDR3 covers 12 residues. CDR3 DNA: TGTGCCAGCAGCAGGGGCTACAATGAGCAGTTCTTC. This encodes CASSRGYNEQFF.

The V gene is TRBV11-2, the J gene TRBJ1-1; D not certain. The CDR3 is 14 residues long. CDR1 and CDR2 (germline): SGHAT, FQNNGV. V was cut by 3 bases and J by 1 base, with 9 bases left in between. The CDR3 protein is CASSFLGENTEAFF. CDR3 in DNA: TGTGCCAGCAGCTTCCTTGGGGAGAACACTGAAGCTTTCTTT.

The gene calls are TRBV7-2 and TRBJ2-2; the match to TRBD2 covers 8 bases. CDR3 size: 17 residues. CDR1 and CDR2 (germline): SGHTA, FQGNSA. Germline trimming cut 6 bases from V and 3 bases from J; bases unmatched to any gene: 12. CDR3 DNA sequence: TGTGCCAGCAGATCACCGGGACTAGGGCTGCACACCGGGGAGCTGTTTTTT. Encoded protein: CASRSPGLGLHTGELFF.

The chain carries TRBV25-1 and TRBJ1-3, with 9 bases identical to TRBD1. The CDR3 is 16 residues long. The J segment lost 4 bases and the V segment lost 6 bases, leaving 10 bases of the junction unmatched. From germline, CDR1 is MGHDK and CDR2 SYGVNS. CDR3 DNA sequence: TGTGCCAGCAGGTCGGACAGGGGAATAGGAGGAAACACCATATATTTT. It specifies CASRSDRGIGGNTIYF.

The chain links TRBV7-9 to TRBJ2-1; 7 nucleotides align to TRBD2. The CDR3 runs 14 residues. CDR1 and CDR2 from the germline V gene are SEHNR and FQNEAQ (reference sequence). V dropped 4 bases and J dropped 4; count of bases not matched to a gene: 4. CDR3: CASSSPGGYNEQFF. CDR3 DNA: TGTGCCAGCAGCTCCCCGGGGGGTTACAATGAGCAGTTCTTC. The complete variable domain, with remaining parts taken from reference TRBV7-9 and TRBJ2-1, reads DTGVSQNPRHKITKRGQNVTFRCDPISEHNRLYWYRQTLGQGPEFLTYFQNEAQLEKSRLLSDRFSAERPKGSFSTLEIQRTEQGDSAMYLCASSSPGGYNEQFFGPGTRLTVL.

The chain employs TRBV7-9 and TRBJ1-4; TRBD1 might be the D (5 bases). The V gene's germline CDR1 is SEHNR and CDR2 FQNEAQ (reference sequence). There are 15 residues in the CDR3. Between the trimmed V and J ends, which lost 5 bases and 7 bases, there was a span of 17 bases. In nucleotides, the CDR3 is TGTGCCAGCAGCGCTCCATCAGGGATCAGTGAAAAACTGTTTTTT. Translation: CASSAPSGISEKLFF.

V is TRBV28 and J is TRBJ1-5; D is perhaps TRBD1 (5 bases). This CDR3 region has 17 residues. The germline gives CDR1 MDHEN, CDR2 SYDVKM. Trimming left V 3 bases short and J 7 bases short, with 22 bases between. CDR3 sequence (DNA): TGTGCCAGCAGTTTGAGGGCTAGGGGAAAACAAGGCCAGCCCCAGCATTTT. Amino acids: CASSLRARGKQGQPQHF.

This clone is labeled medium-sized. The chain is built from TRBV6-5 and TRBJ2-3; the D gene is possibly TRBD2 (6 bases). The ends were cut back, 2 bases at V and 1 base at J, with 10 bases in the middle. Germline V gene lookup returns CDR1 MNHEY and CDR2 SVGAGI. There are 15 residues in the CDR3. In nucleotides, the CDR3 is TGTGCCAGCAGTTACGGGAGGTCAGGCACAGATACGCAGTATTTT. It yields the protein CASSYGRSGTDTQYF.